This TCR beta chain was identified during a study of blood T cell repertoires in COVID-19. Study as a whole: Researchers got acute and convalescent COVID-19 samples from the United States, Italy and Spain.

Germline V CDR1 and CDR2: LGHNA, YSLEER. The CDR3 contains 15 residues. V dropped 1 base and J dropped 4 bases, with 13 bases sitting between them. Original data processing: Estimation of nucleated cell counts relied on the amplification of reference gene primers. The repertoire was sequenced with immunoSEQ multiplex PCR; TCRdb's copy has only in-frame clones and lacks some. V and J calls and clone size come straight from that table; D and trimming were deduced from the DNA. The sample shows more than 110,000 clones, about 77% of them seen only once. The material sequenced was peripheral blood. J is TRBJ1-2 and V is TRBV4-3, with no clear D. This sequence was found in a woman between 45 and 65 years old with active or convalescent COVID-19. The CDR3 DNA follows: TGCGCCAGCAGCCAAGTAGCGGCAGTAACCTATGGCTACACCTTC. Translated, it gives CASSQVAAVTYGYTF.